What follows are 4 T cell receptor beta chains derived from one specimen sequenced in a study of identical twins. MiXCR, applied by TCRdb to the 5' RACE reads, yields one record per CDR3 protein. The sample gives around 1.7 million distinct CDR3 sequences, about 30% of which show up once; about 0.27% is in the top ten. The specimen sequenced was cord blood. The origin of the receptors is a newborn girl in good health.

The sample holds many counts of this clonotype. The chain employs TRBV11-1 and TRBJ2-1, with 7 bases that match TRBD2. Germline V gene sequence: CDR1 SGHAT, CDR2 FQDESV (reference sequence). This CDR3 is built from 17 residues. V was clipped by 0 bases and J by 3 bases; unmatched bases: 8. Written as DNA, the CDR3 is TGTGCCAGCAGCTTAGCTGGAGGGACTAACTTCTACAATGAGCAGTTCTTC. Translation gives CASSLAGGTNFYNEQFF.

The chain carries TRBV12-3 or TRBV12-4 and TRBJ2-7; weak D call: TRBD1 (5 bases). The CDR3 extends over 15 amino acids. V shed 6 bases and J shed 4 bases, with 19 bases lying between them. The CDR3 here is CASSSTAYHSYEQYF. The CDR3 coding sequence is TGTGCCAGCAGCTCGACAGCCTATCATTCTTACGAGCAGTACTTC.

The chain links TRBV20-1 to TRBJ2-1, with D possibly being TRBD1 (5 bases). The germline CDR1 and CDR2 sequences are DFQATT and SNEGSKA (reference sequence). V lost 3 bases and J 0 bases, leaving 12 bases between the germline ends. The CDR3 runs 15 residues. The CDR3 protein is CSASGADSSYNEQFF. CDR3 nucleotides: TGCAGTGCTAGCGGAGCTGACAGCTCCTACAATGAGCAGTTCTTC.

Note on this clonotype: Being one base from a much bigger clone, this may be a read error. CDR3 sequence: CASSTDGIYGYTF. The DNA of the CDR3 is TGTGCCAGCAGCACAGACGGTATCTATGGCTACACCTTC. The V call is TRBV12-3 or TRBV12-4, the J call TRBJ1-2; unclear D gene. This CDR3 contains 13 residues. V gave up 6 bases and J gave up 4 bases, with 12 bases separating them.